The next 15 T cell receptor beta chains were all read from a single sample in a study of shared clonotypes between healthy human individuals. Only in-frame clones appear in the TCRdb table, and some are missing; sequencing was by immunoSEQ multiplex PCR. The sample holds about 2.3 million clones, 80% to 95% seen once. The sample consisted of naive CD4+ T cells from PBMCs. Subset given: CD45RA+ positively selected. Receptors were obtained from a man aged 18 to 29 in good health. Some clones in this sample may be carry-over from other donors' samples.

This chain joins TRBV25-1 and TRBJ1-5; D is ambiguous. Deletions cut 4 bases from V and 1 base from J, with 8 bases between. CDR3 length equals 14 residues. In germline, CDR1 is MGHDK, CDR2 SYGVNS. The CDR3 protein is CASSGDWSNQPQHF. The CDR3 bases are TGTGCCAGCAGTGGAGACTGGAGCAATCAGCCCCAGCATTTT. Drawing the rest from reference TRBV25-1 and TRBJ1-5, the complete variable domain is EADIYQTPRYLVIGTGKKITLECSQTMGHDKMYWYQQDPGMELHLIHYSYGVNSTEKGDLSSESTVSRIRTEHFPLTLESARPSHTSQYLCASSGDWSNQPQHFGDGTRLSIL.

This clone was observed once. The gene calls are TRBV29-1 and TRBJ2-5; no clear D. V lost 8 bases and J 5 bases, leaving 15 bases between the germline ends. Germline V gene sequence: CDR1 SQVTM, CDR2 ANQGSEA. The CDR3 consists of 12 residues. CDR3 sequence: CSSQINRETQYF. As DNA, the CDR3 is TGCAGCTCCCAGATCAACCGGGAGACCCAGTACTTC.

The V gene is TRBV28, the J gene TRBJ1-6; 7 nucleotides align to TRBD1. The germline gives CDR1 MDHEN, CDR2 SYDVKM. The CDR3 sequence is 14 residues long. The V gene end was trimmed by 6 bases and the J gene end by 2 bases; junction bases not matched to a gene: 1. The CDR3 spells CASRGTAYNSPLHF. Written as DNA, the CDR3 is TGTGCCAGCAGGGGGACAGCCTATAATTCACCCCTCCACTTT.

V and J are TRBV7-9 and TRBJ2-7, with 8 bases aligning to TRBD2. After removal of 7 bases from V and 8 bases from J, the junction contained 13 bases not matched to a gene. The CDR3 is 14 amino acids. The germline gives CDR1 SEHNR, CDR2 FQNEAQ (reference sequence). The CDR3 nucleotides are TGTGCCAGCATCGGGGTGGGTAGCGGGACGAAGCAGTACTTC. Its translation: CASIGVGSGTKQYF.

The chain employs TRBV19 and TRBJ1-1; 7 bases agree with TRBD1. This CDR3 has 13 amino acids. Germline V gives CDR1 LNHDA, CDR2 SQIVND (reference sequence). V was pared by 6 bases and J by 4 bases, with 5 bases of the junction left unmatched. In DNA form, the CDR3 reads TGTGCCAGTAGGGTGACAGGGCTCACTGAAGCTTTCTTT. As protein: CASRVTGLTEAFF. Based on the CDR3 plus reference TRBV19 and TRBJ1-1, the full variable domain is DGGITQSPKYLFRKEGQNVTLSCEQNLNHDAMYWYRQDPGQGLRLIYYSQIVNDFQKGDIAEGYSVSREKKESFPLTVTSAQKNPTAFYLCASRVTGLTEAFFGQGTRLTVV.

The chain carries TRBV28 and TRBJ2-7; 12 nucleotides match TRBD1. Germline V gene sequence: CDR1 MDHEN, CDR2 SYDVKM. The CDR3 extends over 17 amino acids. V was clipped by 7 bases and J by 6 bases; unmatched bases: 16. In nucleotides, the CDR3 is TGTGCCAGCACCAAATTAACCTTCCGGGACAGGGGGCGCGAGCAGTACTTC. Its translation is CASTKLTFRDRGREQYF.

The V and J genes are TRBV9 and TRBJ1-2; D is undetermined. Trimming removed 3 bases at V and 13 bases at J, with 19 bases between. The CDR3 sequence is 13 residues long. Germline CDR1 is SGDLS and CDR2 is YYNGEE. As DNA, the CDR3 is TGTGCCAGCAGCGACCTATGGGGATGGGGTTGCACCTTC. It codes for CASSDLWGWGCTF.

The chain joins TRBV7-3 to TRBJ2-1, with unresolved D. CDR3 length: 16 residues. CDR1 is SGHTA and CDR2 is FQGTGA in the germline V gene. V shed 0 bases and J shed 2 bases, with 11 bases lying between them. CDR3 protein: CASSLTTGAPYNEQFF. CDR3 nucleotides: TGTGCCAGCAGCTTAACTACTGGAGCCCCCTACAATGAGCAGTTCTTC.

This clone was detected only once. This chain connects TRBV6-6 to TRBJ2-1; TRBD1 aligns across 8 bases. This CDR3 has 15 amino acids. Germline CDR1 is MNHNY and CDR2 is SVGAGI (reference sequence). Losses at the gene ends were 4 bases for V and 2 bases for J; bases not matched to a gene: 4. CDR3 region: CASSLVTGAYNEQFF. CDR3 nucleotide sequence: TGTGCCAGCAGTTTGGTGACAGGGGCCTACAATGAGCAGTTCTTC.

This chain connects TRBV4-2 to TRBJ2-5; 9 bases fit TRBD2. Trimming took 1 base from V and 3 from J; bases not matched to a gene: 3. This CDR3 spans 15 amino acids. Germline assignment: CDR1 LGHNA and CDR2 YNFKEQ. CDR3 in amino acids: CASSQGRLAEETQYF. The CDR3 DNA reads TGTGCCAGCAGCCAAGGGAGACTAGCGGAAGAGACCCAGTACTTC.

This rearrangement joins TRBV7-2 to TRBJ1-2, with D possibly matching TRBD1 (5 bases). V lost 3 bases to trimming and J lost 5 bases, with 16 bases between them. CDR1 is SGHTA, CDR2 FQGNSA, per germline. The CDR3 has 15 amino acids. This CDR3 is CASSLDALQVYGYTF. The CDR3 DNA sequence: TGTGCCAGCAGCTTGGACGCTTTACAGGTTTATGGCTACACCTTC.

The chain is built from TRBV7-2 and TRBJ1-1; D unclear. Germline V gives CDR1 SGHTA, CDR2 FQGNSA. V was trimmed by 3 bases and J by 11 bases, leaving 10 bases between them. This CDR3 comprises 11 residues. The CDR3, as DNA: TGTGCCAGCAGCTTTGGGCTTGAGGCTTTCTTT. This translates into CASSFGLEAFF.

The chain carries TRBV18 and TRBJ2-7; weak D call: TRBD1 (6 bases). Germline CDR1 and CDR2: KGHSH and LQKENI. Trimming removed 3 bases from V and 3 bases from J, with 12 bases in between. There are 14 residues in the CDR3. The CDR3 bases are TGTGCCAGCTCACCGCAACCACAGGGCTACGAGCAGTACTTC. It yields the protein CASSPQPQGYEQYF.

V gene TRBV19 combines with J gene TRBJ2-1; 10 positions agree with TRBD2. V lost 3 bases and J lost 2; bases outside the gene matches: 13. Germline V gives CDR1 LNHDA, CDR2 SQIVND (reference sequence). The CDR3 runs to 19 residues. CDR3 sequence (DNA): TGTGCCAGTAGTATTGGCAGCGGGAGGGCCGGTCTAACCTACAATGAGCAGTTCTTC. Translation: CASSIGSGRAGLTYNEQFF.

Notes on this clone: The same CDR3 arises from other DNA sequences in this sample as well. J is TRBJ2-5 and V is TRBV14, with a weak D call TRBD2 (6 bases). CDR3 size: 15 residues. Germline CDR1 is SGHDN and CDR2 is FVKESK. V lost 3 bases to trimming and J lost 1 base, with 12 bases between them. The CDR3 loop reads CASSHGGGAQETQYF. In nucleotides, the CDR3 is TGTGCCAGCAGCCACGGCGGAGGGGCCCAAGAGACCCAGTACTTC.